These 18 T cell receptor beta chains were all obtained from the same sample, sequenced in a study of blood T cells in healthy people across ages. A sample-barcoded 5' primer and a J-beta primer mix were used in a second PCR of roughly 6 to 11 cycles. In TCRdb, the 5' RACE reads were re-called with MiXCR into one record per CDR3 protein. The data show approximately 350,000 distinct CDR3 sequences, 45% to 60% seen once. The sample comprised blood. The receptors come from a man between 60 and 70 years old in good health.

This rearrangement joins TRBV5-5 to TRBJ2-1; D is unresolved. CDR1 is SGHKS and CDR2 is YYEKEE in the germline V gene (reference sequence). V was cut by 3 bases and J by 10 bases, with 11 bases left in between. There are 12 residues in the CDR3. The chain's CDR3 is CASSSLTVEQFF. In DNA form, the CDR3 reads TGTGCCAGCAGCTCACTGACGGTGGAGCAGTTCTTC.

This chain connects TRBV7-2 to TRBJ2-7; 9 bases match TRBD2. Germline V gives CDR1 SGHTA, CDR2 FQGNSA. This CDR3 spans 14 amino acids. V dropped 2 bases and J dropped 6; count of bases not matched to a gene: 5. CDR3 bases: TGTGCCAGCAGCTTATCTGTAGCGGGAGTCGAGCAGTACTTC. As protein: CASSLSVAGVEQYF.

This clonotype was seen a few times. V gene TRBV5-1 combines with J gene TRBJ2-5, with D possibly being TRBD2 (5 bases). Germline CDR1 and CDR2: SGHRS and YFSETQ. This CDR3 is built from 13 residues. V was pared by 4 bases and J by 3 bases, with 10 bases between. The CDR3 sequence is CASSVEGEETQYF. DNA of the CDR3: TGCGCCAGCAGCGTAGAGGGAGAAGAGACCCAGTACTTC. The full variable domain, completed using reference TRBV5-1 and TRBJ2-5, is KAGVTQTPRYLIKTRGQQVTLSCSPISGHRSVSWYQQTPGQGLQFLFEYFSETQRNKGNFPGRFSGRQFSNSRSEMNVSTLELGDSALYLCASSVEGEETQYFGPGTRLLVL.

This clonotype was recorded a few times. V is TRBV24-1 and J is TRBJ2-3; maybe TRBD2 (6 bases). Trimming cost V 6 bases and J 4 bases, with 16 bases left between them. Germline CDR1 KGHDR, CDR2 SFDVKD. The CDR3 consists of 15 residues. The CDR3 DNA is TGTGCCACCAGTCACGGCGGGGAGACCCCAGATACGCAGTATTTT. Translating it yields CATSHGGETPDTQYF.

Ten or more counts support this clonotype. The rearrangement uses TRBV7-2 and TRBJ2-1, with TRBD2 matching 8 bases. V lost 4 bases and J lost 6; bases outside the gene matches: 8. Germline-derived CDR1 and CDR2 are SGHTA and FQGNSA. The CDR3 length is 15 residues. CDR3 sequence reads: CASSSHRGGGNEQFF. CDR3 nucleotide sequence: TGTGCCAGCAGCTCCCACCGGGGGGGGGGCAATGAGCAGTTCTTC. The full variable domain, its missing parts supplied by reference TRBV7-2 and TRBJ2-1, is GAGVSQSPSNKVTEKGKDVELRCDPISGHTALYWYRQSLGQGLEFLIYFQGNSAPDKSGLPSDRFSAERTGGSVSTLTIQRTQQEDSAVYLCASSSHRGGGNEQFFGPGTRLTVL.

Only one count was recorded for this clonotype. The V gene is TRBV20-1, the J gene TRBJ1-1; no reliable D call. The CDR3 has 12 residues. V was shortened by 1 base and J by 7 bases, with 10 bases between the two germline ends. The germline V gene encodes CDR1 DFQATT and CDR2 SNEGSKA (reference sequence). The CDR3 DNA sequence: TGCAGTGCTAGAGTAGACAATTATGAAGCTTTCTTT. The encoded protein is CSARVDNYEAFF.

Ten or more counts support this clonotype. The chain is built from TRBV20-1 and TRBJ2-1; a possible D gene is TRBD1 (5 bases). Germline V gives CDR1 DFQATT, CDR2 SNEGSKA (reference sequence). The CDR3 is 11 amino acids. The V and J ends lost 3 bases and 12 bases respectively, with 12 bases between them. This chain's CDR3 is CSASPLGRQFF. CDR3 coding DNA: TGCAGTGCTAGTCCACTGGGGCGGCAGTTCTTC.

This chain joins TRBV7-9 and TRBJ1-2; 8 bases fit TRBD1. The CDR3 is made up of 16 amino acids. Germline CDR1 is SEHNR and CDR2 is FQNEAQ (reference sequence). V lost 4 bases and J lost 4; bases outside the gene matches: 11. CDR3 loop: CASSSGQGGTLYGYTF. For the CDR3, the DNA is TGTGCCAGCAGCTCAGGACAGGGCGGGACCCTCTATGGCTACACCTTC.

This clonotype turned up a few times. The rearrangement uses TRBV5-1 and TRBJ2-4; D is undetermined. V was trimmed by 0 bases and J by 3 bases, leaving 1 base between them. Germline V gives CDR1 SGHRS, CDR2 YFSETQ. The length of the CDR3 is 12 residues. Here the CDR3 DNA reads TGCGCCAGCAGCTTGGACAAAAACATTCAGTACTTC. It specifies CASSLDKNIQYF.

The chain recombines TRBV11-2 with TRBJ1-1; the D gene is possibly TRBD1 (6 bases). V shed 5 bases and J shed 3 bases, with 16 bases lying between them. Germline values: CDR1 SGHAT, CDR2 FQNNGV. This CDR3 is built from 15 residues. The CDR3, as DNA: TGTGCCAGCAGCGGACACAGGGCTGGCGACACTGAAGCTTTCTTT. Translating gives CASSGHRAGDTEAFF.

The chain uses TRBV20-1 and TRBJ1-1; D is undetermined. Per the germline V gene, CDR1 is DFQATT and CDR2 is SNEGSKA (reference sequence). The V and J ends lost 5 bases and 11 bases respectively, with 15 bases between them. The CDR3 length is 11 residues. The CDR3 nucleotides read TGCAGTGCTTGGAAGACGGTCGACGCTTTCTTT. This codes for CSAWKTVDAFF.

The chain uses TRBV6-1 and TRBJ2-3; 7 positions agree with TRBD2. The CDR3 sequence is 13 residues long. The germline CDR1 and CDR2 sequences are MNHNS and SASEGT. The J segment lost 2 bases and the V segment lost 10 bases, leaving 6 bases of the junction unmatched. The CDR3 spells CATFLAVTDTQYF. Written as DNA, the CDR3 is TGTGCCACCTTCCTAGCGGTCACAGATACGCAGTATTTT.

This chain joins TRBV3-1 and TRBJ2-3; 9 bases match TRBD1. Germline CDR1 is LGHDT and CDR2 is YNNKEL (reference sequence). Trimming removed 4 bases from V and 3 bases from J; junction bases left unmatched: 8. This CDR3 has 16 residues. The DNA for the CDR3 is TGTGCCAGCAGCCCCTACAGGGGGCGCGGGACAGATACGCAGTATTTT. This codes for CASSPYRGRGTDTQYF.

The V and J genes are TRBV2 and TRBJ2-1, with a possible D match to TRBD1 (5 bases). The J call is uncertain, as TRBJ2-7 better fits the DNA end. This CDR3 has 16 residues. The germline CDR1 and CDR2 sequences are SNHLY and FYNNEI. The CDR3 sequence is CASSQLKRTLYNEQYF. In DNA, the CDR3 is TGTGCCAGCAGTCAGCTCAAAAGGACACTCTACAATGAGCAGTACTTC.

V and J are TRBV28 and TRBJ2-5; TRBD2 agrees at 9 bases. The CDR3 sequence is 13 residues long. Looked up from germline, CDR1 is MDHEN and CDR2 is SYDVKM. V lost 6 bases, J lost 5 bases, and 4 bases stayed unmatched. CDR3 sequence reads: CASRAGGRETQYF. CDR3 nucleotide sequence: TGTGCCAGCAGAGCGGGAGGAAGGGAGACCCAGTACTTC.

The chain employs TRBV5-4 and TRBJ2-3; D may be TRBD1 (5 bases). Trimming shortened V by 0 bases and J by 3 bases, and 17 bases separated the two germline ends. Looked up from germline, CDR1 is SGHNT and CDR2 is YYREEE (reference sequence). CDR3 length: 17 amino acids. DNA for the CDR3: TGTGCCAGCAGCTTGGTCCCTTTCAGGGTGGGGACAGATACGCAGTATTTT. Its translation is CASSLVPFRVGTDTQYF. The variable domain in full, with the rest retrieved from reference TRBV5-4 and TRBJ2-3, is ETGVTQSPTHLIKTRGQQVTLRCSSQSGHNTVSWYQQALGQGPQFIFQYYREEENGRGNFPPRFSGLQFPNYSSELNVNALELDDSALYLCASSLVPFRVGTDTQYFGPGTRLTVL.

In the case of this clonotype: This may come from a read error, since a much larger clone is one base off. V and J are TRBV7-9 and TRBJ2-5, with 9 positions matching TRBD1. The J call may not be correct, given that the DNA end is closer to TRBJ2-7. The CDR3 consists of 15 residues. The V gene's germline CDR1 is SEHNR and CDR2 FQNEAQ (reference sequence). CDR3 nucleotide sequence: TGTGCCGGCAGCTCCCGGGACAGGGCATACTACGAGCAGTACTTC. This sequence encodes CAGSSRDRAYYEQYF.

V gene TRBV12-3 or TRBV12-4 combines with J gene TRBJ2-5, with D perhaps given as TRBD1 or TRBD2 (5 bases each). The CDR3 is 16 amino acids. V was pared by 6 bases and J by 5 bases, with 22 bases between. The CDR3 here is CASSLYQLGAGETQYF. CDR3 bases: TGTGCCAGCAGCTTATATCAGCTCGGGGCAGGGGAGACCCAGTACTTC.